One and the same sample provided the 29 T cell receptor beta chains below, sequenced in a study of T cell clusters in autoimmune cytopenias. TRB amplification used around 0.25 ug of peripheral blood genomic DNA. TRB rearrangements were amplified by touch-down multiplex PCR with mixed TRB-A/B primers. TCRdb reprocessed the multiplex PCR reads and stores each CDR3 protein as one record, lacking DNA. The sample's table shows around 2,000 distinct CDR3 sequences. The sample was peripheral blood. These receptor sequences come from a human donor with an autoimmune cytopenia or autoimmune hepatitis (not recorded which).

This chain links TRBV7-6 with TRBJ2-3; TCRdb calls TRBD1, which cannot be checked without DNA. The CDR3 has 16 amino acids. Germline V gene sequence: CDR1 SGHVS, CDR2 FNYEAQ. The CDR3 loop is CASSSTGTDSTDTQYF.

In terms of frequency, this clonotype is medium-sized (0.01 to 0.1%). The V and J genes are TRBV6-5 and TRBJ2-5; absent DNA, TCRdb's TRBD1 call cannot be checked. The CDR3 has 13 residues. From germline, CDR1 is MNHEY and CDR2 SVGAGI. This chain's CDR3 is CASSRDSQETQYF.

The rearrangement uses TRBV4-1 and TRBJ1-2; TCRdb calls TRBD1, which cannot be checked without DNA. This CDR3 contains 17 residues. Germline CDR1 and CDR2: MGHRA and YSYEKL. The CDR3 region is CASTTSRDRPNYYGYTF.

The chain employs TRBV7-2 and TRBJ1-5. The CDR3 length is 13 residues. CDR1 SGHTA and CDR2 FQGNSA come from the germline V gene. The CDR3 loop is CASSLMQDQPQHF.

J is TRBJ1-6 and V is TRBV6-5; TCRdb calls TRBD1, which cannot be checked without DNA. This CDR3 comprises 14 residues. In germline, CDR1 is MNHEY, CDR2 SVGAGI. CDR3: CASSLDRGGSPLHF.

The chain joins TRBV3-1 to TRBJ2-1; TCRdb gives TRBD2 as the D gene, but with no DNA this cannot be confirmed. CDR1 and CDR2 from the germline V gene are LGHDT and YNNKEL (reference sequence). CDR3 length: 19 amino acids. The CDR3: CASSQDRTLAGDLLNEQFF.

CDR3 protein: CASSWVSQGSFTEAFF. The V gene is TRBV12-3 or TRBV12-4, the J gene TRBJ1-1; TCRdb's D call, TRBD1, is unchecked because there is no DNA. The CDR3 contains 16 residues.

According to its frequency, this clonotype is medium-sized. The chain carries TRBV7-3 and TRBJ2-5. This CDR3 has 13 residues. Germline assignment: CDR1 SGHTA and CDR2 FQGTGA. CDR3 in amino acids: CASSLSPQETQYF.

V gene TRBV10-3 combines with J gene TRBJ2-1; TCRdb names TRBD1, which stays unverified in the absence of DNA. CDR3 length: 15 residues. In germline, CDR1 is ENHRY, CDR2 SYGVKD. CDR3 protein: CAISDRSRVGNEQFF.

CDR3: CAISEFGLGSDLAKNIQYF. The genes are TRBV10-3 and TRBJ2-4. The germline gives CDR1 ENHRY, CDR2 SYGVKD. The CDR3 sequence is 19 residues long.

V is TRBV12-3 or TRBV12-4 and J is TRBJ2-1; TCRdb's D gene call, TRBD2, goes unchecked for lack of DNA. CDR3 length equals 16 residues. This CDR3 reads CASRTGDTSGTNEQFF.

This clonotype shows up as medium-sized by frequency. The rearrangement joins TRBV7-6 to TRBJ2-5. This CDR3 spans 13 amino acids. CDR1 and CDR2 (germline): SGHVS, FNYEAQ. The CDR3 sequence: CASSLAVQETQYF.

The rearrangement links TRBV6-2 or TRBV6-3 to TRBJ2-4. Germline V lookup: CDR1 MNHEY, CDR2 SVGEGT. This CDR3 region has 11 residues. The CDR3: CASSYNSLQYF.

V usage is TRBV2 and J usage is TRBJ1-4; checking the TCRdb D call of TRBD1 is not possible without DNA. The CDR3 totals 16 residues. Germline V lookup: CDR1 SNHLY, CDR2 FYNNEI. The CDR3 here is CASRGVLQGAGEKLFF. Full variable domain (missing parts from reference TRBV2 and TRBJ1-4): EPEVTQTPSHQVTQMGQEVILRCVPISNHLYFYWYRQILGQKVEFLVSFYNNEISEKSEIFDDQFSVERPDGSNFTLKIRSTKLEDSAMYFCASRGVLQGAGEKLFFGSGTQLSVL.

CDR3 amino acids: CASSGGGRNEQFF. The gene calls are TRBV6-5 and TRBJ2-1; as DNA is missing, the TRBD1 call by TCRdb cannot be tested. The germline gives CDR1 MNHEY, CDR2 SVGAGI. The CDR3 spans 13 residues.

This chain links TRBV27 with TRBJ1-5; absent DNA, TCRdb's TRBD1 call cannot be checked. The CDR3 extends over 16 amino acids. The germline V gene has CDR1 MNHEY and CDR2 SMNVEV (reference sequence). The CDR3 here is CASNPRGQLSNQPQHF.

The chain uses TRBV4-2 and TRBJ2-4. The V gene's germline CDR1 is LGHNA and CDR2 YNFKEQ. The CDR3 covers 15 residues. The CDR3: CASSQDRLSKNIQYF.

The chain employs TRBV19 and TRBJ2-1; the D call from TCRdb, TRBD2, cannot be confirmed without DNA. The V gene's germline CDR1 is LNHDA and CDR2 SQIVND (reference sequence). The CDR3 sequence is 19 residues long. CDR3 loop: CASSIPDWVAGEVHNEQFF. The entire variable domain, with the rest obtained from reference TRBV19 and TRBJ2-1, is as follows: DGGITQSPKYLFRKEGQNVTLSCEQNLNHDAMYWYRQDPGQGLRLIYYSQIVNDFQKGDIAEGYSVSREKKESFPLTVTSAQKNPTAFYLCASSIPDWVAGEVHNEQFFGPGTRLTVL.

The chain joins TRBV18 to TRBJ2-1. The CDR3 has 15 amino acids. The germline gives CDR1 KGHSH, CDR2 LQKENI. The chain's CDR3 is CASSPREGSYNEQFF.

The chain joins TRBV6-1 to TRBJ1-2; the D gene TCRdb calls, TRBD1, cannot be checked with no DNA. This CDR3 is 15 amino acids long. From germline, CDR1 is MNHNS and CDR2 SASEGT. CDR3 region: CASSEPGQGAAGYTF.

J is TRBJ2-5 and V is TRBV12-3 or TRBV12-4; TCRdb reports TRBD1, a call that lacks DNA to check it against. The CDR3 has 14 amino acids. CDR3 protein: CASSLVVREGTQYF.

This clonotype counts as medium-sized by frequency. V is TRBV30 and J is TRBJ1-2; without DNA, the TCRdb call of TRBD1 cannot be checked. This CDR3 comprises 15 residues. The germline V gene has CDR1 GTSNPN and CDR2 SVGIG (reference sequence). CDR3 protein: CAWSVPDRELKSYTF.

J is TRBJ1-1 and V is TRBV15; TCRdb outputs TRBD1, but without DNA this stays unchecked. The CDR3 covers 13 residues. Germline CDR1 reads LNHNV; CDR2 reads YYDKDF (reference sequence). The CDR3: CATSIQENTEAFF.

The CDR3 is CASSLATGVETQYF. The V and J genes are TRBV5-1 and TRBJ2-5; TCRdb's D gene call, TRBD1, goes unchecked for lack of DNA. Germline V gives CDR1 SGHRS, CDR2 YFSETQ. This CDR3 has 14 residues. Supplemented by reference TRBV5-1 and TRBJ2-5, the full variable domain reads KAGVTQTPRYLIKTRGQQVTLSCSPISGHRSVSWYQQTPGQGLQFLFEYFSETQRNKGNFPGRFSGRQFSNSRSEMNVSTLELGDSALYLCASSLATGVETQYFGPGTRLLVL.

The chain carries TRBV30 and TRBJ1-5; checking the TCRdb D call of TRBD1 is not possible without DNA. Germline loops: CDR1 GTSNPN, CDR2 SVGIG (reference sequence). The CDR3 extends over 16 amino acids. CDR3 amino acids: CAWSRARGQAWQPQHF.

This clonotype is called medium-sized based on its frequency. This chain uses TRBV6-5 with TRBJ2-7; without DNA, the TCRdb call of TRBD1 cannot be checked. The CDR3 extends over 15 amino acids. Looked up from germline, CDR1 is MNHEY and CDR2 is SVGAGI. The CDR3 region is CASSKTGDSGYEQYF.

V is TRBV14 and J is TRBJ2-3; TCRdb's D call, TRBD1, is unchecked because there is no DNA. The CDR3 extends over 13 amino acids. Germline CDR1 reads SGHDN; CDR2 reads FVKESK. The CDR3 loop reads CASSFSAGDTQYF.

The CDR3 region is CASSLGSGKYGYTF. This rearrangement joins TRBV27 to TRBJ1-2; TCRdb outputs TRBD1, but without DNA this stays unchecked. The CDR3 runs to 14 residues. Germline CDR1 MNHEY, CDR2 SMNVEV (reference sequence).

The rearrangement uses TRBV19 and TRBJ2-3; with no DNA, the TCRdb D assignment of TRBD1 cannot be verified. From germline, CDR1 is LNHDA and CDR2 SQIVND (reference sequence). The CDR3 covers 14 residues. The CDR3 is CASRREGSPDTQYF.